Sequencing of this T cell receptor (beta chain) was carried out in a study of shared T cell receptors in the human thymus listed by TCRdb under 2021. Background on the whole study: The study examined how self-reactive, shared T-cell receptor alpha chains are generated in the human thymus.

From a lookup of the germline V gene (reference sequence), CDR1 and CDR2 are SGHNT and YYREEE. Germline trimming amounts to 4 bases on V and 5 bases on J, with 15 as the count of junction bases outside the gene matches. The CDR3 runs 17 residues from the cysteine to the phenylalanine. Of all the DNA, just the CDR3 is kept, 51 bases in frame from base 1. The method was the immunoSEQ multiplex PCR assay. TCRdb limited this immuneACCESS table to in-frame rearrangements with V and J called. A share of clones is missing; checked studies link under half to unresolved V genes, and the rest is unexplained. The sample table lists some 700,000 clones, 75% to 90% of them with a count of one. 0.0095% to 0.013% of the sample is held by the ten biggest clonotypes. Details on this clone: No antigen is known for it. Base qualities were left out, and no much larger clone turns up one base away.

A further study also used this sample, focusing on human thymus T cells. As the second study states: Immunologically healthy infants undergoing open corrective cardiac surgery for congenital heart defects in Finland were used as donors. Thymus tissue was collected as surgical resects that were removed during corrective cardiac surgery. Both the thymic and the peripheral blood repertoires appeared to show biased V and J gene segment usage. The related research found that thymic TCR repertoires overlapped highly between unrelated individuals. The study characterized TCR alpha and beta repertoires from about 8 infant thymus samples and a few related peripheral blood samples. Donor ages ranging from about 6 to 250 days were recorded, and about six male and a couple of female infants were included in the cohort. Thymocytes were released mechanically from tissue and stored at -70 °C as pellets of 10-30 million cells. A QIAsymphony instrument was used to extract genomic DNA from frozen cell pellets. The immunoSEQ multiplex PCR assay was used to amplify the TCRB and TCRAD loci from a standardized amount of quality-controlled genomic DNA. Amplicons spanned the V(D)J region at a length sufficient to cover the CDR3 and identify V and J genes. The commercial immunoSEQ service was used to sequence amplicons on an Illumina platform. Primer bias and sequencing errors were corrected as previously described, and TCRAD and TCRB were defined on the basis of the IMGT database. The repertoires were analysed using immunoSEQ Analyzer 3.0 and VDJTools for basic statistics, V/J segment usage, diversity estimates, rarefaction and pairwise overlap. Chao1, ChaoE, Efron-Thisted, Shannon and inverse Simpson indices were used to estimate diversity, which was also estimated on datasets down-sampled to the smallest sample. Repertoire overlap was determined by strict matching of CDR3 nucleotide sequence, V gene and J gene, and Jaccard-based multidimensional scaling clustering was applied. On average, thymus samples yielded around 810,000 unique TCRB clonotypes, whereas blood samples yielded 65,000 to 100,000.

This chain joins TRBV5-4 to TRBJ2-1, and TRBD2 aligns with 7 junction nucleotides. Source material: thymocytes. The sequence was collected from a girl in the first two years of life with a congenital heart defect. Donor details come from another sample of the same person, matched by shared clones. CDR3 loop: CASSPRPGLAENNEQFF. In nucleotide form, the sequence is TGTGCCAGCAGCCCCAGACCCGGGCTAGCGGAAAACAATGAGCAGTTCTTC.